This T cell receptor (beta chain) was documented in a study of shared clonotypes between healthy human individuals. On this clone itself: The antigen is not known.

Germline V gene sequence: CDR1 MDHEN, CDR2 SYDVKM. The CDR3 runs 14 residues. V gave up 10 bases and J gave up 5 bases; unmatched junction bases: 10. Study-wide findings and caveats: Compared with clonotypes that all four donors shared, non-shared clonotypes had lower generation probabilities. The authors expected sequencing depth to affect clonotype sharing among donors. Few donors restricted represented genetic and exposure-history diversity.

CD45RO+ cells went into CD8 memory alongside CCR7-negative CD45RA+ TemRA cells. The assay was immunoSEQ multiplex PCR, and TCRdb's table has in-frame clones only and misses some. The sample includes about 79,000 clones, about 65% seen only once; the top ten take over 50%. J is TRBJ2-1 and V is TRBV28, with 8 bases lining up with TRBD2. The sequence was obtained from a man under 40 in good health. The sample was memory CD8+ T cells sorted from blood. Subset reported: CD45RO+ cells pooled with CCR7-negative TemRA cells. The CDR3, as DNA: TGTGCCACCGAGGGAGCGGGAGTAGACAATGAGCAGTTCTTC. Residues: CATEGAGVDNEQFF.